This TCR beta chain was sequenced during a study of shared clonotypes between healthy human individuals. Study observations and caveats: Clonotype sharing levels among donors were expected to vary with sequencing depth. Several donors held about 4.5% of naive CD4 clonotypes in common.

Genomic DNA from each subset was divided evenly over several immunoSEQ plates. Sequencing used immunoSEQ multiplex PCR; TCRdb keeps in-frame clones, though not all of them. The sample has under 750,000 clones; around 77% are singletons. To note about this clone: The antigen is undetermined.

Splitting of CD4+ cells produced CD45RA+ naive and CD45RA-negative memory subsets. V was clipped by 1 base and J by 7 bases; unmatched bases: 8. CDR1 is SGHDN and CDR2 is FVKESK in the germline V gene. The CDR3 is made up of 16 amino acids. The receptor's source is a woman aged 30 to 39 in good health. Sequences were obtained from memory CD4+ T cells sorted from blood. Subset: CD45RA-negative fraction. This rearrangement joins TRBV14 to TRBJ2-2; 8 nucleotides match TRBD2. Written as DNA, the CDR3 is TGTGCCAGCAGCCAAGTAGTAGCGGGATTTGGCGGGGAGCTGTTTTTT. Translating gives CASSQVVAGFGGELFF. The entire variable domain, with the rest obtained from reference TRBV14 and TRBJ2-2, is as follows: EAGVTQFPSHSVIEKGQTVTLRCDPISGHDNLYWYRRVMGKEIKFLLHFVKESKQDESGMPNNRFLAERTGGTYSTLKVQPAELEDSGVYFCASSQVVAGFGGELFFGEGSRLTVL.